This T cell receptor (beta chain) originates from a study of blood T cell repertoires in COVID-19. Whole-study context: Donors in the United States, Italy and Spain gave samples during acute or convalescent COVID-19. T cells, B-cell-depleted T cells, or PBMCs supplied cDNA or gDNA.

The assay was immunoSEQ multiplex PCR, and TCRdb's table has in-frame clones only and misses some. The profile covers about 220,000 clones, with roughly nine tenths appearing a single time and approximately 3.4% taken by the ten largest. The CDR3 extends over 16 amino acids. V lost 4 bases, J lost 5 bases, and 13 bases stayed unmatched. Germline assignment: CDR1 MDHEN and CDR2 SYDVKM. Living in roughly 25 US areas, the participants were between roughly 18 and 89 years of age. Each participant's cohort was designated according to participant-reported clinical history. What was sequenced was PBMCs or T cells enriched from blood (not recorded which). The chain has TRBV28 and TRBJ1-1; TRBD1 matches 7 bases. The sequence was collected from a woman between 18 and 29 years old in a cohort exposed to, infected with or recovered from COVID-19 (not recorded which). The CDR3 sequence: CASSYGSATGKTEAFF. In DNA, the CDR3 is TGTGCCAGCAGTTATGGTTCGGCGACAGGGAAGACTGAAGCTTTCTTT.